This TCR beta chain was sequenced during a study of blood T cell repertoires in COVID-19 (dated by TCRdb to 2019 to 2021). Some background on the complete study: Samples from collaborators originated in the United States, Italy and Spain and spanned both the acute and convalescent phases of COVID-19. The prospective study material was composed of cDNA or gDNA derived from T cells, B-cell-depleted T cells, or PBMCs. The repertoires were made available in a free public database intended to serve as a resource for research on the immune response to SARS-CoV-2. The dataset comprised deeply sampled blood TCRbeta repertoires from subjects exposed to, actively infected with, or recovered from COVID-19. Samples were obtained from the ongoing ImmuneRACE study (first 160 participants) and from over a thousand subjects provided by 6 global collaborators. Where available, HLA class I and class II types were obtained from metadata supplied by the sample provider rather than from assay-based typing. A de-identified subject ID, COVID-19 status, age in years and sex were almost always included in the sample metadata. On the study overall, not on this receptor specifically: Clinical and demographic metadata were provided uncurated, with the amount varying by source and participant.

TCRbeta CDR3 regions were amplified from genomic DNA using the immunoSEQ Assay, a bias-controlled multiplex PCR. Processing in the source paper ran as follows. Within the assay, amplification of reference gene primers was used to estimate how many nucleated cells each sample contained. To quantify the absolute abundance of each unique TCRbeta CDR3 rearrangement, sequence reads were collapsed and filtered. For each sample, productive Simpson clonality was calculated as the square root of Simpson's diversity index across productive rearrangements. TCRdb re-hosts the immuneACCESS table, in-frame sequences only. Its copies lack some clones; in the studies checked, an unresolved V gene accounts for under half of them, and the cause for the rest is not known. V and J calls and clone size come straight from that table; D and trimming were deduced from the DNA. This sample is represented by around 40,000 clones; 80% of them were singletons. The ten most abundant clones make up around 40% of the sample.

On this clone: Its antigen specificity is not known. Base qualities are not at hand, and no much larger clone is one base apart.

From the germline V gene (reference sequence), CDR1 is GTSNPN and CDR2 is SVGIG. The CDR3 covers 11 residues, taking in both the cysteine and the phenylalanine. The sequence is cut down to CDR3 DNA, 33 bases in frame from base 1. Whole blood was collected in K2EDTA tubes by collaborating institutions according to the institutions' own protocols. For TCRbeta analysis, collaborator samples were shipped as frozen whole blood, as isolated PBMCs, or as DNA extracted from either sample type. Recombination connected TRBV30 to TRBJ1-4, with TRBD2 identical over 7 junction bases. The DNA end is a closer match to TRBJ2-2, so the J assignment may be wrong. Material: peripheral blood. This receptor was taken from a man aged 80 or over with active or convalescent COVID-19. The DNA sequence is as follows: TGTGCCTCCACGGGGGGTATGGAGCTGTTTTTT. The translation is CASTGGMELFF.